This T cell receptor beta chain was sequenced for a study of T cell responses to AZD1222 COVID-19 vaccine. The study's findings and limits: A mostly white British donor set with more females was recruited, and clonal diversity was possibly underestimated.

This table comes from immunoSEQ multiplex PCR, and its TCRdb copy is limited to in-frame clones, with some not included. The sample has 120,000 to 150,000 clones; 75% to 95% are singletons. Turning to this clone: Its target is not known.

The clonotype originates from an adult in good health. The sequencing used peripheral blood, collected on day 0 of AZD1222 vaccination.

The CDR3 region has the DNA TGTGCCAGCAGTATCGGGACAGGGAGGAATTCACCCCTCCACTTT. As protein: CASSIGTGRNSPLHF. The genes are TRBV6-5 and TRBJ1-6, with 9 bases that match TRBD1. Trimming took 5 bases from V and 7 from J; bases not matched to a gene: 6. CDR3 length: 15 amino acids. The germline V gene encodes CDR1 MNHEY and CDR2 SVGAGI.